This T cell receptor beta chain came from a study of T cell repertoires in cytomegalovirus infection. Germline values: CDR1 MGHDK, CDR2 SYGVNS. CDR3 length equals 16 residues. Losses at the gene ends were 3 bases for V and 5 bases for J; bases not matched to a gene: 9. TCRdb re-called the reads with MiXCR, one entry per CDR3 protein. The sample has over 85,000 distinct CDR3 sequences, about 15% seen once; the top ten hold 8% to 9.5%. The sample comprised PBMCs. This receptor was identified in a human donor in good health (CMV status not recorded). Some clones in this sample may be carry-over from other donors' samples. V gene TRBV25-1 combines with J gene TRBJ2-1; 8 nucleotides match TRBD1. CDR3 in DNA: TGTGCCAGCAGTGACTCGGGACAGGCCTTTCACAATGAGCAGTTCTTC. It encodes CASSDSGQAFHNEQFF. The full variable domain, completed using reference TRBV25-1 and TRBJ2-1, is EADIYQTPRYLVIGTGKKITLECSQTMGHDKMYWYQQDPGMELHLIHYSYGVNSTEKGDLSSESTVSRIRTEHFPLTLESARPSHTSQYLCASSDSGQAFHNEQFFGPGTRLTVL.